The following is a T cell receptor beta chain sequence with its context. Being one base from a much bigger clone, this may be a read error. This sample also contains other DNA sequences that code for the same CDR3. This specimen belongs to a study of shared clonotypes between healthy human individuals. V lost 8 bases and J lost 2, with 5 bases in between. This CDR3 has 10 amino acids. CDR1 and CDR2 (germline): SQVTM, ANQGSEA. Each cell subset's genomic DNA was divided evenly among several immunoSEQ plates. Original analysis: Filtering differed for immunoSEQ, which gave only junction sequences without quality scores. Profiled with immunoSEQ multiplex PCR; TCRdb holds only in-frame clones, not every one. Clonal size and the V and J genes are those of that table, whereas D and trimming came from the DNA. The sample contains 1 million to 1.3 million clones, around 78% of which appear only once.

Sequenced input: memory CD4+ T cells from PBMCs. Noted subset: CD45RA-negative fraction. The rearrangement uses TRBV29-1 and TRBJ2-3; D unclear. The sequence came from a man between 18 and 29 years old in good health. Some clones in this sample may be carry-over from other donors' samples. The CDR3, as DNA: TGCAGCACCCACACAGATACGCAGTATTTT. It specifies CSTHTDTQYF.